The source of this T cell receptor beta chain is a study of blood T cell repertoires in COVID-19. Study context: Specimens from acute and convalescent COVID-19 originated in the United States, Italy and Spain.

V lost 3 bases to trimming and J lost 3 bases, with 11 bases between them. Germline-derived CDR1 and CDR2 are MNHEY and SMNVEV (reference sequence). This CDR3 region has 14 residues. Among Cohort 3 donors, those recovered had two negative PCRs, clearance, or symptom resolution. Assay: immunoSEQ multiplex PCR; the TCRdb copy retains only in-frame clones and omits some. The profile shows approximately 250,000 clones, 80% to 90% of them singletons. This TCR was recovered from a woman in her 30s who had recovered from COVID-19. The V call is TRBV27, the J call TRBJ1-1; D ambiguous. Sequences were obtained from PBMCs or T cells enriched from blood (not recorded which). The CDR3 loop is CASSFSVTDTEAFF. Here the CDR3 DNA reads TGTGCCAGCAGTTTCTCGGTCACAGACACTGAAGCTTTCTTT.